This T cell receptor beta chain was sequenced during a study of vaccination effects on CD4 cells after COVID-19. General study results and limits: Researchers report that only 1 of 255 vaccine-induced clones in healthy vaccinees cross-reacted with common cold coronaviruses. Early post-infection timepoints were absent, and convalescent patients were few.

This table comes from immunoSEQ multiplex PCR, and its TCRdb copy is limited to in-frame clones, with some not included. The table shows 55,000 to 75,000 clones, with around 76% occurring only once. Viral peptide pool expansion of antigen-specific CD4+ T cells preceded sequencing in the ViraFEST assay. Culture proceeded for approximately 10 days, and CD4+ T cells were then isolated. The study found no prior SARS-CoV-2 infection in the vaccine recipients, who tested negative for nucleocapsid antibodies. In culture with 10 IU/ml IL-2 and roughly 9.3 ug/ml peptides, PBMC were grown at two million per well. A half-medium replacement with IL-2 medium was carried out on days 3 and 7. Only a few counts were recorded for this clone. Its antigen is not identified. CDR3 length equals 17 residues.

The rearrangement links TRBV21-1 to TRBJ1-4; the table names TRBD1, a call not compared with the DNA. TRBV21-1 is designated a pseudogene. This material consisted of CD4+ T cells from PBMCs cultured with HCoV-OC43 spike peptides, taken before COVID-19 vaccination. Subset described: HCoV-OC43 spike overlapping peptide pool stimulation. The receptor was isolated from a human donor who received a COVID-19 vaccine. The CDR3 reads CASSHFRSADNPKKLFF. The CDR3 DNA is TGTGCCAGCAGCCACTTCCGGTCCGCCGACAACCCTAAAAAACTGTTTTTT.